This T cell receptor beta chain was recorded in a study of identical twins. The study, taken as a whole, reports: The degree of excess twin sharing was weaker in beta out-of-frame sequences.

The sample holds many counts of this clonotype. Antigen: not known. In TCRdb, the 5' RACE reads were re-called with MiXCR into one record per CDR3 protein. The table lists roughly 710,000 distinct CDR3 sequences, around 6% of them singletons. There were only healthy Caucasians among the donors. The sequencing input was naive T cells sorted from blood. The receptor was isolated from a man aged 18 to 35 in good health.

CDR3 bases: TGTGCCAGCGCAGGGACACCGACGACCGGGGAGCTGTTTTTT. It encodes CASAGTPTTGELFF. The chain joins TRBV4-2 to TRBJ2-2; tentative D call: TRBD1 (6 bases). The CDR3 has 14 amino acids. Germline CDR1 LGHNA, CDR2 YNFKEQ. The ends were cut back, 8 bases at V and 5 bases at J, with 15 bases in the middle.